The 2 T cell receptor beta chains below all came from one sample that was sequenced in a study of Graves' ophthalmopathy and Graves' hyperthyroidism. Amplifying from RNA transcripts, the study obtained TCR beta CDR3 regions. First-round RT-PCR with HTBI primers preceded a second-round multiplex PCR. TCRdb itself ran the multiplex PCR reads through MiXCR, one entry per CDR3 protein. The table includes 560,000 or so distinct CDR3 sequences, just under 40% detected once. Specimen: peripheral blood or thyroid tissue (not recorded which). These receptors originate from an adult man with Graves' hyperthyroidism.

The V call is TRBV28, the J call TRBJ1-5; no definite D call. Trimming pared 5 bases from V and 14 bases from J, leaving 19 bases between. CDR1 is MDHEN, CDR2 SYDVKM, per germline. The CDR3 is 13 residues long. CDR3 nucleotide sequence: TGTGCCAGCAGTGACGGACTAGCGGCCTACGAGCATTTT. Its protein is CASSDGLAAYEHF. The entire variable domain, with the rest obtained from reference TRBV28 and TRBJ1-5, is as follows: DVKVTQSSRYLVKRTGEKVFLECVQDMDHENMFWYRQDPGLGLRLIYFSYDVKMKEKGDIPEGYSVSREKKERFSLILESASTNQTSMYLCASSDGLAAYEHFGDGTRLSIL.

This clonotype was recorded a few times. The chain's CDR3 is CASSLARRDEQYF. DNA for the CDR3: TGTGCCAGCAGCTTAGCTCGGCGCGATGAGCAGTACTTC. V is TRBV7-2 and J is TRBJ2-7, with D unclear. The germline V gene has CDR1 SGHTA and CDR2 FQGNSA. The CDR3 consists of 13 residues. The ends were cut back, 0 bases at V and 7 bases at J, with 10 bases in the middle.